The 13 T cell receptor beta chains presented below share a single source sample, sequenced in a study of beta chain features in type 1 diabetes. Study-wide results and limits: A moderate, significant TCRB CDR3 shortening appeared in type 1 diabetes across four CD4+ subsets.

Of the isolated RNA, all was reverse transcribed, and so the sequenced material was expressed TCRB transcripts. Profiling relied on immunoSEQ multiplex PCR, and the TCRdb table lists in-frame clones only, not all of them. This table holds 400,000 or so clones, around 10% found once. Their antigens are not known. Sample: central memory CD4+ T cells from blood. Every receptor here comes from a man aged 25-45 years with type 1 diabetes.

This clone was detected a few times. The CDR3 sequence: CASTKEGFGTEAFF. CDR3 DNA sequence: TGTGCCAGCACCAAAGAGGGATTTGGGACTGAAGCTTTCTTT. The chain carries TRBV14 and TRBJ1-1; D gene ambiguous. This CDR3 is 14 amino acids long. The V gene's germline CDR1 is SGHDN and CDR2 FVKESK. V lost 7 bases and J lost 5, with 17 bases in between.

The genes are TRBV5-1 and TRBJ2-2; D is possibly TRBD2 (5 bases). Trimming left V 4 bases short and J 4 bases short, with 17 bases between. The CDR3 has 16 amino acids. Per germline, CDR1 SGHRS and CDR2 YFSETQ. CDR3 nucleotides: TGCGCCAGCAGCCGGGTGGGAGACTTTCCCACCGGGGAGCTGTTTTTT. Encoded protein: CASSRVGDFPTGELFF.

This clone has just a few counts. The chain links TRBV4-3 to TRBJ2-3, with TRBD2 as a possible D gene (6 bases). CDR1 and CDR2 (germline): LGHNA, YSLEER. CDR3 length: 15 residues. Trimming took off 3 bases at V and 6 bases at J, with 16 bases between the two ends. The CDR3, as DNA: TGCGCCAGCAGCCACACCGGGACTCCGGCGGATACGCAGTATTTT. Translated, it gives CASSHTGTPADTQYF.

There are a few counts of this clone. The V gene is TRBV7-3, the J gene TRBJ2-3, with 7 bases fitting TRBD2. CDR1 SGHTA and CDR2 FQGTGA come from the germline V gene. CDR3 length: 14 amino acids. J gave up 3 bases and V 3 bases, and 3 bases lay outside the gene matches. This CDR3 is CASSFSRETDTQYF. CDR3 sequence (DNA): TGTGCCAGCAGCTTCTCGCGGGAGACAGATACGCAGTATTTT.

CDR3 in amino acids: CASSAQVGGYEQYF. CDR3 in DNA: TGTGCCAGCAGCGCCCAGGTGGGAGGGTACGAGCAGTACTTC. V usage is TRBV7-9 and J usage is TRBJ2-7; 7 bases are shared with TRBD2. Trimming took 5 bases from V and 4 from J; bases not matched to a gene: 8. The CDR3 extends over 14 amino acids. CDR1 is SEHNR and CDR2 is FQNEAQ in the germline V gene (reference sequence).

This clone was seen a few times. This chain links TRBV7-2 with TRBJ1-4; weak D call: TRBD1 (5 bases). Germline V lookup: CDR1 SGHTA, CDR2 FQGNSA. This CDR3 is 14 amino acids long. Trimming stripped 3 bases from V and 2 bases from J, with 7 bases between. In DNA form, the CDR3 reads TGTGCCAGCAGCTTGACAGCGACTAATGAAAAACTGTTTTTT. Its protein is CASSLTATNEKLFF.

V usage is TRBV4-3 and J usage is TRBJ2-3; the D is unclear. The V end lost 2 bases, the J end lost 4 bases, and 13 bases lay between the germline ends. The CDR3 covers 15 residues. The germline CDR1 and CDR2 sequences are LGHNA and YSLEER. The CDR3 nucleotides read TGCGCCAGCAGCCAACAAGCGTCGTCCTCAGATACGCAGTATTTT. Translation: CASSQQASSSDTQYF.

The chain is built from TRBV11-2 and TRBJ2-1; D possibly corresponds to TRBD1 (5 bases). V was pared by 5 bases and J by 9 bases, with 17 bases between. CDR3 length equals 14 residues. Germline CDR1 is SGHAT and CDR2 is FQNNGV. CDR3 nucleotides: TGTGCCAGCAGCGCTGGACACACACCAGCTGAGCAGTTCTTC. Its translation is CASSAGHTPAEQFF.

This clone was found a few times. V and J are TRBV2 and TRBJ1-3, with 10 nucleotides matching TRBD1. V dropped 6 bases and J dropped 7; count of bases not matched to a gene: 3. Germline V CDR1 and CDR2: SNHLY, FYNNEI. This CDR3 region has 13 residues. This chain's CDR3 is CASREGQGNTIYF. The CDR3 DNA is TGTGCCAGCAGGGAGGGACAGGGGAACACCATATATTTT.

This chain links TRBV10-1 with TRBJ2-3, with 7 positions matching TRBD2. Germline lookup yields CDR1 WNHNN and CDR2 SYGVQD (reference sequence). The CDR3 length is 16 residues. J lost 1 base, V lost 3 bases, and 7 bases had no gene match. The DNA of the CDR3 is TGCGCCAGCAGTGAAGGTCTAGCGGTTGGCACAGATACGCAGTATTTT. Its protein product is CASSEGLAVGTDTQYF.

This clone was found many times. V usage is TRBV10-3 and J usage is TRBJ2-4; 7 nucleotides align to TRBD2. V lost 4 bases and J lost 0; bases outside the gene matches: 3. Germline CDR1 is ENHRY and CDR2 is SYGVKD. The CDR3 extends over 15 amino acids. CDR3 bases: TGTGCCATCAGTGCAGGGACTATAGCCAAAAACATTCAGTACTTC. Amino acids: CAISAGTIAKNIQYF.

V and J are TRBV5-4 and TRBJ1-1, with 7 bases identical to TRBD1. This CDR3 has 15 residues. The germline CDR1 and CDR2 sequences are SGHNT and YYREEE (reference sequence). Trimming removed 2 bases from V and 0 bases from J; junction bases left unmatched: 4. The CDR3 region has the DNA TGTGCCAGCAGCTTCCCGGACAGGCTGAACACTGAAGCTTTCTTT. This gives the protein CASSFPDRLNTEAFF.

The CDR3 region is CASSSTRLDEKLFF. The CDR3, as DNA: TGTGCCAGCAGCTCTACACGTTTAGATGAAAAACTGTTTTTT. The J gene is TRBJ1-4, the V gene TRBV7-2, with D hard to call. Trimming cost V 4 bases and J 6 bases, with 12 bases left between them. Germline V gene data show CDR1 as SGHTA and CDR2 as FQGNSA. This CDR3 is 14 amino acids long.